These 28 T cell receptor beta chains came from one sample sequenced in a study of blood T cell repertoires in COVID-19. Sequencing used immunoSEQ multiplex PCR; TCRdb keeps in-frame clones, though not all of them. Seen here are a few hundred thousand clones, 87% observed once, and the top ten hold roughly a tenth. The sample consisted of PBMCs or T cells enriched from blood (not recorded which). The receptors stem from a woman in her forties or fifties who had recovered from COVID-19.

V gene TRBV28 combines with J gene TRBJ1-2, with D maybe TRBD1 (6 bases). CDR1 is MDHEN and CDR2 is SYDVKM in the germline V gene. The germline V and J ends were trimmed by 6 bases and 4 bases, with 6 bases remaining between them. The CDR3 extends over 11 amino acids. CDR3 DNA sequence: TGTGCCAGCAGAGGGGGCTATGGCTACACCTTC. It encodes CASRGGYGYTF.

This chain joins TRBV5-1 and TRBJ2-2; D might be TRBD1 (5 bases). With 0 bases removed from V and 4 bases from J, the gap between germline ends came to 7 bases. CDR3 size: 14 residues. Germline lookup yields CDR1 SGHRS and CDR2 YFSETQ. The CDR3 is CASSLEGITGELFF. The CDR3 DNA is TGCGCCAGCAGCTTGGAGGGGATCACCGGGGAGCTGTTTTTT.

The V and J genes are TRBV27 and TRBJ1-1; D is possibly TRBD1 (5 bases). CDR1 is MNHEY and CDR2 is SMNVEV in the germline V gene (reference sequence). The V and J ends lost 1 base and 4 bases respectively, with 16 bases between them. The CDR3 contains 16 residues. The CDR3 loop reads CASSLYVGVGGTEAFF. The CDR3 nucleotides are TGTGCCAGCAGTTTATACGTTGGGGTGGGGGGCACTGAAGCTTTCTTT.

Written as DNA, the CDR3 is TGTGCCAGCACCCTGGACAGTTATAATCAGCCCCAGCATTTT. It codes for CASTLDSYNQPQHF. The J gene is TRBJ1-5, the V gene TRBV7-2, with D maybe TRBD1 (6 bases). V gave up 7 bases and J gave up 4 bases, with 14 bases separating them. There are 14 residues in the CDR3. Germline CDR1 SGHTA, CDR2 FQGNSA.

The rearrangement links TRBV7-2 to TRBJ1-5, with D possibly being TRBD1 (6 bases). The CDR3 totals 15 residues. Germline V lookup: CDR1 SGHTA, CDR2 FQGNSA. Between the trimmed V and J ends, which lost 6 bases and 9 bases, there was a span of 21 bases. CDR3 DNA sequence: TGTGCCAGCAGGAGGACCGGGACACCGGAGCTGCCCCAGCATTTT. Its protein is CASRRTGTPELPQHF.

The V and J genes are TRBV6-5 and TRBJ1-1; D gene unclear. The CDR3 loop spans 13 amino acids. Germline loops: CDR1 MNHEY, CDR2 SVGAGI. V shed 4 bases and J shed 1 base, with 7 bases lying between them. Written as DNA, the CDR3 is TGTGCCAGCAGTTTATCCCGGAACACTGAAGCTTTCTTT. It specifies CASSLSRNTEAFF.

This sequence joins TRBV7-8 and TRBJ1-2, with D perhaps matching TRBD1 (6 bases). The V end was cut by 3 bases, the J end by 7 bases, with 12 bases between. From germline, CDR1 is SGHVS and CDR2 FQNEAQ. The CDR3 covers 13 residues. CDR3 protein: CASSLGQSFGYTF. The CDR3 region has the DNA TGTGCCAGCAGCTTGGGACAATCTTTTGGCTACACCTTC.

The CDR3: CAWSQDSNQPQHF. CDR3 coding DNA: TGTGCCTGGAGCCAGGATAGCAATCAGCCCCAGCATTTT. The chain is built from TRBV30 and TRBJ1-5; D ambiguous. The CDR3 extends over 13 amino acids. V lost 3 bases to trimming and J lost 0 bases, with 6 bases between them. The germline gives CDR1 GTSNPN, CDR2 SVGIG (reference sequence).

The chain links TRBV7-2 to TRBJ2-5; TRBD2 agrees at 7 bases. Germline values: CDR1 SGHTA, CDR2 FQGNSA. The V segment lost 2 bases and the J segment 5 bases; nucleotides outside the gene matches: 5. The CDR3 is made up of 14 amino acids. CDR3 sequence reads: CASSLMGGIETQYF. The CDR3 DNA reads as TGTGCCAGCAGCTTAATGGGGGGGATTGAGACCCAGTACTTC.

The rearrangement links TRBV14 to TRBJ1-2; 11 bases align to TRBD1. CDR3 length: 15 amino acids. Germline lookup yields CDR1 SGHDN and CDR2 FVKESK. With 5 bases clipped from V and 7 bases from J, the junction kept 9 bases outside the gene matches. The CDR3 DNA reads as TGTGCCAGCAGCACCGGACAGGGGGCGTCCAGTGGCTACACCTTC. Its translation: CASSTGQGASSGYTF.

The V gene is TRBV19, the J gene TRBJ1-1, with D possibly TRBD1 on 6 matching bases. V lost 6 bases, J lost 8 bases, and 16 bases lay in between. Germline CDR1 reads LNHDA; CDR2 reads SQIVND (reference sequence). CDR3 length: 13 residues. CDR3 bases: TGTGCCAGTAGACGACCTATGGACAGAGAAGCTTTCTTT. As protein: CASRRPMDREAFF. Looking up the rest from reference TRBV19 and TRBJ1-1 gives the full variable domain: DGGITQSPKYLFRKEGQNVTLSCEQNLNHDAMYWYRQDPGQGLRLIYYSQIVNDFQKGDIAEGYSVSREKKESFPLTVTSAQKNPTAFYLCASRRPMDREAFFGQGTRLTVV.

The CDR3 DNA reads as TGTGCCAGCAGCGTAGCAGGGGCGACGGGGTACGAGCAGTACTTC. Encoded protein: CASSVAGATGYEQYF. The V gene is TRBV9, the J gene TRBJ2-7; a possible D gene is TRBD1 (6 bases). CDR3 size: 15 residues. Trimming pared 0 bases from V and 4 bases from J, leaving 14 bases between. CDR1 and CDR2 (germline): SGDLS, YYNGEE.

V gene TRBV5-1 combines with J gene TRBJ2-3; 8 bases align to TRBD2. CDR1 is SGHRS and CDR2 is YFSETQ in the germline V gene. The CDR3 runs 16 residues. The trim removed 4 bases at V and 5 bases at J, leaving 12 bases unmatched. CDR3 sequence: CASSTFPGGPIDTQYF. CDR3 in DNA: TGCGCCAGCAGCACCTTCCCGGGGGGGCCGATAGATACGCAGTATTTT.

The chain recombines TRBV4-3 with TRBJ1-6; D gene unclear. The length of the CDR3 is 13 residues. Trimming shortened V by 0 bases and J by 10 bases, and 7 bases separated the two germline ends. Germline CDR1 is LGHNA and CDR2 is YSLEER. DNA for the CDR3: TGCGCCAGCAGCCAAGAGCGGAGATCACCCCTCCACTTT. This encodes CASSQERRSPLHF.

The V call is TRBV5-4, the J call TRBJ2-7; possibly TRBD1 for D (7 bases). The germline V gene has CDR1 SGHNT and CDR2 YYREEE (reference sequence). V shed 2 bases and J shed 6 bases, with 18 bases lying between them. CDR3 length equals 15 residues. This CDR3 is CASSLGGPSGGEQYF. CDR3 bases: TGTGCCAGCAGCTTAGGGGGCCCCTCCGGGGGCGAGCAGTACTTC.

The rearrangement uses TRBV4-3 and TRBJ1-4; D might be TRBD1 (6 bases). The CDR3 loop spans 15 amino acids. Per the germline V gene, CDR1 is LGHNA and CDR2 is YSLEER. Trimming took 1 base from V and 4 from J, leaving 10 bases between them. CDR3 loop: CASSQVDSLNEKLFF. The DNA for the CDR3 is TGCGCCAGCAGCCAAGTGGACAGCCTTAATGAAAAACTGTTTTTT.

The chain carries TRBV5-1 and TRBJ2-1, with 10 nucleotides matching TRBD2. Germline V gives CDR1 SGHRS, CDR2 YFSETQ. The CDR3 runs to 15 residues. V was pared by 5 bases and J by 2 bases, with 4 bases of the junction left unmatched. The CDR3 coding sequence is TGCGCCAGCAGTCAAGCGGGGGGGACCTACAATGAGCAGTTCTTC. It is translated as CASSQAGGTYNEQFF.

This chain uses TRBV5-1 with TRBJ1-1, with no clear D. V lost 5 bases to trimming and J lost 1 base, with 12 bases between them. This CDR3 is built from 14 residues. The germline V gene encodes CDR1 SGHRS and CDR2 YFSETQ. The CDR3 is CASRSVLSNTEAFF. CDR3 in DNA: TGCGCCAGCAGATCGGTACTATCGAACACTGAAGCTTTCTTT.

The chain carries TRBV5-6 and TRBJ1-3, with D possibly matching TRBD1 (5 bases). CDR1 and CDR2 (germline): SGHDT, YYEEEE. The V end lost 6 bases, the J end lost 8 bases, and 21 bases lay between the germline ends. This CDR3 comprises 15 residues. The chain's CDR3 is CASTTVSGGAYTIYF. DNA for the CDR3: TGTGCCAGCACCACCGTGAGTGGAGGGGCATACACCATATATTTT.

V and J are TRBV4-2 and TRBJ1-1; the D is unclear. The germline V gene encodes CDR1 LGHNA and CDR2 YNFKEQ. The CDR3 has 16 amino acids. The V end lost 1 base, the J end lost 2 bases, and 14 bases lay between the germline ends. The CDR3 protein is CASSQGEPQGNTEAFF. The DNA for the CDR3 is TGTGCCAGCAGCCAAGGGGAGCCCCAAGGAAACACTGAAGCTTTCTTT.

V and J are TRBV6-1 and TRBJ1-4, with TRBD1 as a possible D gene (6 bases). V was pared by 3 bases and J by 7 bases, with 12 bases between. The CDR3 spans 14 residues. Germline V gene sequence: CDR1 MNHNS, CDR2 SASEGT. CDR3 in DNA: TGTGCCAGCAGTGAGTCAGGGGCAGCTGAAAAACTGTTTTTT. Residues: CASSESGAAEKLFF.

The chain has TRBV6-5 and TRBJ2-5; unclear D gene. Germline lookup yields CDR1 MNHEY and CDR2 SVGAGI. Trimming removed 10 bases at V and 4 bases at J, with 16 bases between. CDR3 length: 13 amino acids. The DNA of the CDR3 is TGTGCCACGCACGACTTCCTGGGAGAGACCCAGTACTTC. It specifies CATHDFLGETQYF.

The chain is built from TRBV7-2 and TRBJ2-3; D might be TRBD1 (5 bases). The V end lost 2 bases, the J end lost 5 bases, and 11 bases lay between the germline ends. Per germline, CDR1 SGHTA and CDR2 FQGNSA. This CDR3 has 14 residues. The CDR3 coding sequence is TGTGCCAGCAGCTTATCACAGGAACAAGATACGCAGTATTTT. This gives the protein CASSLSQEQDTQYF.

V gene TRBV23-1 combines with J gene TRBJ1-4; D is unresolved. TRBV23-1 is flagged as an ORF with uncertain function. V lost 4 bases and J 0 bases, leaving 9 bases between the germline ends. This CDR3 has 15 amino acids. The chain's CDR3 is CASSRGRATNEKLFF. In DNA, the CDR3 is TGCGCCAGCAGTCGAGGGAGGGCAACTAATGAAAAACTGTTTTTT.

The V gene is TRBV19, the J gene TRBJ2-1; a possible D gene is TRBD2 (5 bases). From germline, CDR1 is LNHDA and CDR2 SQIVND (reference sequence). The CDR3 has 14 residues. V was shortened by 9 bases and J by 0 bases, with 12 bases between the two germline ends. CDR3 sequence: CASSGGSSYNEQFF. The CDR3 nucleotides are TGTGCCAGCTCCGGTGGGAGCTCCTACAATGAGCAGTTCTTC.

The genes are TRBV5-4 and TRBJ2-7, with 11 bases that match TRBD1. The germline V gene has CDR1 SGHNT and CDR2 YYREEE (reference sequence). V was pared by 4 bases and J by 6 bases, with 9 bases of the junction left unmatched. CDR3 size: 15 residues. CDR3 sequence: CASSVQGTGGREQYF. The DNA of the CDR3 is TGTGCCAGCAGCGTCCAGGGGACAGGGGGGCGCGAGCAGTACTTC.

J is TRBJ1-1 and V is TRBV29-1; unclear D gene. From germline, CDR1 is SQVTM and CDR2 ANQGSEA. Trimming left V 4 bases short and J 5 bases short, with 14 bases between. The length of the CDR3 is 13 residues. CDR3 sequence (DNA): TGCAGCGTTGTTGTGGGAGGTAGGACTGAAGCTTTCTTT. Its translation is CSVVVGGRTEAFF.

The chain combines TRBV27 with TRBJ1-6; the D is unclear. Per germline, CDR1 MNHEY and CDR2 SMNVEV (reference sequence). This CDR3 region has 15 residues. Trimming removed 6 bases from V and 0 bases from J, with 9 bases in between. CDR3 sequence: CASSTISSYNSPLHF. CDR3 nucleotides: TGTGCCAGCAGCACAATAAGCTCCTATAATTCACCCCTCCACTTT.